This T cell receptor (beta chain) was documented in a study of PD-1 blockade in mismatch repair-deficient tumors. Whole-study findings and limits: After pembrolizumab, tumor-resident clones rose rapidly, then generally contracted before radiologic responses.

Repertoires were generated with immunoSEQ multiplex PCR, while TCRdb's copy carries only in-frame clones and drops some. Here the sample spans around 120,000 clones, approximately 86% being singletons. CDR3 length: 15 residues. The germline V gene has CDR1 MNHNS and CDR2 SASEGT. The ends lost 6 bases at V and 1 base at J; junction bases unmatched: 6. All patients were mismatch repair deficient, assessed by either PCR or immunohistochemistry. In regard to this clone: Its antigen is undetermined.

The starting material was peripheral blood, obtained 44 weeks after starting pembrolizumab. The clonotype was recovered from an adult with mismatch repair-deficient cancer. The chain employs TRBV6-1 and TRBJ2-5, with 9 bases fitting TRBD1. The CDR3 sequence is CASRGQGGFQETQYF. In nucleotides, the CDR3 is TGTGCCAGCAGGGGACAGGGAGGCTTCCAAGAGACCCAGTACTTC.